One sample yielded the 25 T cell receptor beta chains listed below, sequenced in a study of T cell clonotyping in hematopoietic cell transplantation. The method was immunoSEQ multiplex PCR; TCRdb's version includes in-frame clones alone and lacks a portion of them. Of under 30,000 clones listed, around 90% are singletons. Source: PBMCs, taken 100 days after allogeneic stem cell transplant. These receptors were collected from a female patient aged 50-60 years who had an allogeneic stem cell transplant from a related donor, so the T cells may come from the graft donor. Some clones in this sample may be carry-over from other donors' samples.

V and J are TRBV5-1 and TRBJ1-1, with D maybe TRBD1 (5 bases). The CDR3 sequence is 11 residues long. Trimming shortened V by 3 bases and J by 6 bases, and 6 bases separated the two germline ends. CDR1 and CDR2 (germline): SGHRS, YFSETQ. DNA of the CDR3: TGCGCCAGCAGCTGGGGGGCTGAAGCTTTCTTT. This sequence encodes CASSWGAEAFF.

The chain combines TRBV9 with TRBJ2-7, with 9 bases aligning to TRBD2. CDR3 length: 16 amino acids. CDR1 is SGDLS and CDR2 is YYNGEE in the germline V gene. Trimming took 0 bases from V and 0 from J; bases not matched to a gene: 4. CDR3 residues: CASSVEASGISYEQYF. Written as DNA, the CDR3 is TGTGCCAGCAGCGTAGAGGCTAGCGGGATCTCCTACGAGCAGTACTTC.

The V and J genes are TRBV9 and TRBJ1-6, with D unclear. Germline loops: CDR1 SGDLS, CDR2 YYNGEE. The CDR3 is 13 residues long. V gave up 0 bases and J gave up 7 bases, with 5 bases separating them. The CDR3 DNA reads TGTGCCAGCAGCGTAGCTGACAATTCACCCCTCCACTTT. This sequence encodes CASSVADNSPLHF. The full variable domain, its missing parts supplied by reference TRBV9 and TRBJ1-6, is DSGVTQTPKHLITATGQRVTLRCSPRSGDLSVYWYQQSLDQGLQFLIQYYNGEERAKGNILERFSAQQFPDLHSELNLSSLELGDSALYFCASSVADNSPLHFGNGTRLTVT.

The chain carries TRBV14 and TRBJ2-3, with D unresolved. Looked up from germline, CDR1 is SGHDN and CDR2 is FVKESK. V was pared by 4 bases and J by 1 base, with 9 bases between. The CDR3 length is 14 residues. CDR3 sequence: CASSRWYGTDTQYF. CDR3 sequence (DNA): TGTGCCAGCAGCCGGTGGTACGGCACAGATACGCAGTATTTT.

V and J are TRBV6-5 and TRBJ1-2; 8 bases are shared with TRBD1. J gave up 6 bases and V 7 bases, and 4 bases lay outside the gene matches. Germline V gene data show CDR1 as MNHEY and CDR2 as SVGAGI. The CDR3 has 12 amino acids. The CDR3 sequence: CASKNRGDGYTF. CDR3 coding DNA: TGTGCCAGCAAAAACAGGGGGGATGGCTACACCTTC.

The chain employs TRBV30 and TRBJ2-7, with D unresolved. V was clipped by 2 bases and J by 5 bases, with 7 bases between them. The CDR3 contains 11 residues. The germline V gene encodes CDR1 GTSNPN and CDR2 SVGIG (reference sequence). CDR3 sequence (DNA): TGTGCCTGGAGTCCACTCCACGAGCAGTACTTC. It yields the protein CAWSPLHEQYF.

The gene calls are TRBV10-3 and TRBJ2-1; 7 bases agree with TRBD1. The CDR3 is made up of 16 amino acids. Germline CDR1 is ENHRY and CDR2 is SYGVKD. After removal of 0 bases from V and 8 bases from J, the junction contained 10 bases not matched to a gene. In DNA, the CDR3 is TGTGCCATCAGTGAGTCAGAAGGGGGCCGTCGGTATGAGCAGTTCTTC. Translated: CAISESEGGRRYEQFF.

CDR3 bases: TGCAGCGGCGAACTCGAGCCAGGAGAGACCCAGTACTTC. Translated: CSGELEPGETQYF. The chain recombines TRBV29-1 with TRBJ2-5; D is undetermined. CDR1 and CDR2 from the germline V gene are SQVTM and ANQGSEA. Between the trimmed V and J ends, which lost 7 bases and 4 bases, there was a span of 16 bases. The CDR3 spans 13 residues.

The CDR3 DNA reads as TGTGCCAGCAGCTTGCCGGGCCACAGCCATGAGCAGTTCTTC. This translates into CASSLPGHSHEQFF. This chain links TRBV5-4 with TRBJ2-1; D unresolved. There are 14 residues in the CDR3. Germline CDR1 and CDR2: SGHNT and YYREEE (reference sequence). With 1 base removed from V and 8 bases from J, the gap between germline ends came to 13 bases.

CDR3 in amino acids: CSAPRVETQYF. The CDR3 DNA follows: TGCAGTGCGCCCCGGGTAGAGACCCAGTACTTC. The rearrangement links TRBV20-1 to TRBJ2-5, with D unclear. Deletions cut 6 bases from V and 4 bases from J, with 9 bases between. This CDR3 region has 11 residues. Germline assignment: CDR1 DFQATT and CDR2 SNEGSKA (reference sequence).

The gene calls are TRBV7-9 and TRBJ1-6; D ambiguous. This CDR3 is 14 amino acids long. Trimming shortened V by 3 bases and J by 10 bases, and 13 bases separated the two germline ends. Germline V gene sequence: CDR1 SEHNR, CDR2 FQNEAQ (reference sequence). For the CDR3, the DNA is TGTGCCAGCAGCTTTGGAACCTGGGAATCACCCCTCCACTTT. It translates to CASSFGTWESPLHF.

V and J are TRBV11-2 and TRBJ1-3; D gene unclear. The CDR3 runs 14 residues. Trimming took 5 bases from V and 0 from J, leaving 8 bases between them. Looked up from germline, CDR1 is SGHAT and CDR2 is FQNNGV. The CDR3 reads CASSPLSSGNTIYF. DNA for the CDR3: TGTGCCAGCAGCCCGCTCAGCTCTGGAAACACCATATATTTT.

This chain connects TRBV29-1 to TRBJ1-1, with D possibly TRBD1 on 5 matching bases. V was shortened by 3 bases and J by 5 bases, with 13 bases between the two germline ends. This CDR3 comprises 13 residues. Germline V lookup: CDR1 SQVTM, CDR2 ANQGSEA. Here the CDR3 reads CSVESQGGTEAFF. Here the CDR3 DNA reads TGCAGCGTTGAGAGTCAGGGTGGTACTGAAGCTTTCTTT.

The V call is TRBV10-3, the J call TRBJ1-1, with D perhaps matching TRBD1 (5 bases). In germline, CDR1 is ENHRY, CDR2 SYGVKD. Trimming removed 7 bases from V and 5 bases from J, with 14 bases in between. This CDR3 spans 13 amino acids. The CDR3 loop is CAIIGGRGTEAFF. The CDR3 region has the DNA TGTGCCATCATCGGCGGCCGGGGGACTGAAGCTTTCTTT.

In DNA, the CDR3 is TGTGCCAGCAGTTCTGGACTAGCTCGGGTGGTATACGAGCAGTACTTC. Protein product: CASSSGLARVVYEQYF. The chain combines TRBV28 with TRBJ2-7; TRBD2 agrees at 8 bases. CDR1 is MDHEN, CDR2 SYDVKM, per germline. J lost 4 bases, V lost 4 bases, and 12 bases had no gene match. This CDR3 region has 16 residues.

This chain connects TRBV2 to TRBJ1-1, with a possible D match to TRBD1 (5 bases). CDR3 length: 12 residues. The V end was cut by 3 bases, the J end by 11 bases, with 13 bases between. Germline CDR1 SNHLY, CDR2 FYNNEI. DNA for the CDR3: TGTGCCAGCAGTGAGGGACCTACTGGGGCTTTCTTT. Translated: CASSEGPTGAFF.

The chain combines TRBV7-2 with TRBJ1-1; maybe TRBD1 (5 bases). V was pared by 3 bases and J by 2 bases, with 10 bases between. Germline values: CDR1 SGHTA, CDR2 FQGNSA. The length of the CDR3 is 14 residues. CDR3 region: CASSFSGLNTEAFF. CDR3 nucleotide sequence: TGTGCCAGCAGCTTTTCGGGGCTCAACACTGAAGCTTTCTTT.

The V gene is TRBV4-1, the J gene TRBJ1-5; TRBD1 might be the D (5 bases). V was cut by 1 base and J by 4 bases, with 14 bases left in between. The germline CDR1 and CDR2 sequences are MGHRA and YSYEKL. The CDR3 is 16 amino acids. The CDR3 DNA is TGCGCCAGCAGCCAAGCCCCCGTAGCAGGGAATCAGCCCCAGCATTTT. Protein sequence: CASSQAPVAGNQPQHF.

The gene calls are TRBV6-1 and TRBJ1-2; TRBD1 aligns across 10 bases. Trimming cost V 6 bases and J 8 bases; bases outside gene matches: 6. This CDR3 has 13 amino acids. Germline values: CDR1 MNHNS, CDR2 SASEGT. CDR3 protein: CASSLTGGEGYTF. CDR3 in DNA: TGTGCCAGCAGCTTGACAGGGGGCGAGGGCTACACCTTC.

The V and J genes are TRBV7-8 and TRBJ1-1, with 9 bases that match TRBD1. The CDR3 consists of 15 residues. Looked up from germline, CDR1 is SGHVS and CDR2 is FQNEAQ. The J segment lost 1 base and the V segment lost 7 bases, leaving 7 bases of the junction unmatched. CDR3 DNA: TGTGCCAGCAACCGTCTGGACAGGGGGAACACTGAAGCTTTCTTT. Amino acid sequence: CASNRLDRGNTEAFF.

V usage is TRBV6-5 and J usage is TRBJ2-3, with D perhaps matching TRBD2 (5 bases). Germline V gives CDR1 MNHEY, CDR2 SVGAGI. V was pared by 2 bases and J by 3 bases, with 12 bases between. The CDR3 runs 15 residues. In DNA form, the CDR3 reads TGTGCCAGCAGTTACACCCCTAGCCTTACAGATACGCAGTATTTT. This encodes CASSYTPSLTDTQYF.

The chain carries TRBV5-1 and TRBJ1-4; D is ambiguous. V was pared by 1 base and J by 4 bases, with 8 bases between. Looked up from germline, CDR1 is SGHRS and CDR2 is YFSETQ. This CDR3 is 14 amino acids long. CDR3 in amino acids: CASSLSRFNEKLFF. In nucleotides, the CDR3 is TGCGCCAGCAGCTTGTCAAGATTTAATGAAAAACTGTTTTTT.

The genes are TRBV6-5 and TRBJ2-1; the match to TRBD2 covers 8 bases. CDR1 is MNHEY, CDR2 SVGAGI, per germline. This CDR3 has 15 residues. V trimming: 2 bases; J trimming: 4 bases; junction bases outside the gene matches: 4. CDR3 amino acids: CASSYEAGVYNEQFF. In DNA form, the CDR3 reads TGTGCCAGCAGTTACGAAGCGGGGGTATACAATGAGCAGTTCTTC.

This clone was recorded a few times. The chain carries TRBV7-6 and TRBJ1-2, with D unclear. The CDR3 is made up of 14 amino acids. CDR1 is SGHVS and CDR2 is FNYEAQ in the germline V gene. V lost 5 bases and J 4 bases, leaving 14 bases between the germline ends. The CDR3 reads CASSERTALYGYTF. For the CDR3, the DNA is TGTGCCAGCAGCGAACGGACCGCCCTCTATGGCTACACCTTC.

J is TRBJ1-2 and V is TRBV4-3; D unclear. V was trimmed by 1 base and J by 2 bases, leaving 8 bases between them. This CDR3 comprises 14 residues. Germline CDR1 is LGHNA and CDR2 is YSLEER. CDR3 sequence (DNA): TGCGCCAGCAGCCAAGGCGAATTCAACTATGGCTACACCTTC. Its translation: CASSQGEFNYGYTF.